What follows are 21 T cell receptor beta chains derived from one specimen sequenced in a study of CXCR3-negative and CXCR3-positive naive CD8 T cells (dated by TCRdb to the late 2010s). TCRdb names NextSeq 550 as the instrument used. The Human TCR Profiling Kit (MiLaboratory) was used to prepare UMI-labeled 5' RACE TRB cDNA libraries. TCRdb reprocessed the reads, reporting each CDR3 protein sequence once and no DNA. This sample's table contains over 70,000 distinct CDR3 sequences. Of the sample, around 1.7% is held by the ten largest clones. Sequencing was carried out using naive CXCR3- CD8+ T cells from blood. The label giving this sample's cell subset or site can be read as: CD45RO-CCR7+CD27+CD95- naive CD8+ T cells lacking CXCR3 (TNR3-). Every receptor here comes from a human donor in good health. Some clones in this sample may be carry-over from other donors' samples.

The chain carries TRBV5-1 and TRBJ2-7; TCRdb selects TRBD2, and the lack of DNA leaves this call unchecked. Per germline, CDR1 SGHRS and CDR2 YFSETQ. This CDR3 comprises 16 residues. The CDR3 loop reads CASSLRRASGVDEQYF.

This chain joins TRBV7-6 and TRBJ2-1. Germline CDR1 is SGHVS and CDR2 is FNYEAQ. The CDR3 loop spans 11 amino acids. The CDR3 spells CASSLGAEQFF. The full variable domain, with the rest looked up from reference TRBV7-6 and TRBJ2-1, is GAGVSQSPRYKVTKRGQDVALRCDPISGHVSLYWYRQALGQGPEFLTYFNYEAQQDKSGLPNDRFSAERPEGSISTLTIQRTEQRDSAMYRCASSLGAEQFFGPGTRLTVL.

This CDR3 reads CASSPGGTFSYEQYF. The chain has TRBV7-6 and TRBJ2-7; TCRdb calls TRBD1, which cannot be checked without DNA. Germline V gene sequence: CDR1 SGHVS, CDR2 FNYEAQ. The CDR3 covers 15 residues.

The chain has TRBV6-5 and TRBJ2-2; TCRdb's D call of TRBD1 is untestable without DNA. The CDR3 length is 18 residues. CDR1 is MNHEY, CDR2 SVGAGI, per germline. This CDR3 is CASSYSKGRVGNTGELFF.

The CDR3 loop reads CASSGTGTSGRPEQYF. The chain has TRBV13 and TRBJ2-7; TCRdb's assignment of TRBD2 cannot be checked, as there is no DNA. Germline V gives CDR1 PRHDT, CDR2 FYEKMQ (reference sequence). The CDR3 contains 16 residues. Supplemented by reference TRBV13 and TRBJ2-7, the full variable domain reads AAGVIQSPRHLIKEKRETATLKCYPIPRHDTVYWYQQGPGQDPQFLISFYEKMQSDKGSIPDRFSAQQFSDYHSELNMSSLELGDSALYFCASSGTGTSGRPEQYFGPGTRLTVT.

The CDR3 here is CASSRGDTSYNEQFF. This chain uses TRBV4-3 with TRBJ2-1; the TCRdb D gene call, TRBD2, has no DNA to confirm it. This CDR3 region has 15 residues. CDR1 and CDR2 from the germline V gene are LGHNA and YSLEER.

The CDR3 protein is CASRLAGVDEQFF. This chain joins TRBV5-6 and TRBJ2-1; TCRdb reports TRBD2, a call that lacks DNA to check it against. The CDR3 sequence is 13 residues long. CDR1 SGHDT and CDR2 YYEEEE come from the germline V gene.

This sequence joins TRBV4-1 and TRBJ1-3; the D call from TCRdb, TRBD1, cannot be confirmed without DNA. The CDR3 runs 15 residues. The germline V gene encodes CDR1 MGHRA and CDR2 YSYEKL. The CDR3 sequence is CASSLTQGRENTIYF.

This chain joins TRBV7-2 and TRBJ2-7. The CDR3 has 14 residues. Germline CDR1 SGHTA, CDR2 FQGNSA. CDR3 sequence: CASSLIGDNYEQYF.

V is TRBV3-1 and J is TRBJ2-2; the D call from TCRdb, TRBD2, cannot be confirmed without DNA. CDR3 size: 17 residues. Germline CDR1 is LGHDT and CDR2 is YNNKEL (reference sequence). This CDR3 reads CASSHPFEGDGTGELFF.

The gene calls are TRBV29-1 and TRBJ2-7; without DNA, the TCRdb call of TRBD1 cannot be checked. Per germline, CDR1 SQVTM and CDR2 ANQGSEA. This CDR3 has 17 residues. The CDR3 here is CSVVGGGGRGTPYEQYF.

The rearrangement joins TRBV27 to TRBJ1-1; TCRdb gives TRBD1 as the D gene, but with no DNA this cannot be confirmed. Germline CDR1 is MNHEY and CDR2 is SMNVEV (reference sequence). This CDR3 is 14 amino acids long. The CDR3 sequence is CASSLYGTHTEAFF.

The chain has TRBV12-3 or TRBV12-4 and TRBJ2-1; the D call of TRBD1 rests on TCRdb alone, since no DNA is present to check it. The CDR3 is 14 residues long. CDR3 region: CASIIRDTYNEQFF.

The chain combines TRBV12-3 or TRBV12-4 with TRBJ2-1; TCRdb returns TRBD2, unconfirmable since there is no DNA. The CDR3 sequence is 15 residues long. CDR3 amino acids: CASSTLALRYNEQFF.

V is TRBV29-1 and J is TRBJ2-2; TCRdb outputs TRBD1, but without DNA this stays unchecked. The CDR3 spans 16 residues. The V gene's germline CDR1 is SQVTM and CDR2 ANQGSEA. CDR3 protein: CSVVTAGTVNTGELFF.

The rearrangement joins TRBV7-9 to TRBJ2-3; absent DNA, TCRdb's TRBD2 call cannot be checked. This CDR3 is 15 amino acids long. Germline V CDR1 and CDR2: SEHNR, FQNEAQ (reference sequence). The CDR3 loop reads CASSSRTGTADTQYF.

The chain couples TRBV29-1 to TRBJ2-2; TCRdb lists TRBD2, though no DNA is available to test this call. The germline gives CDR1 SQVTM, CDR2 ANQGSEA. The CDR3 runs 17 residues. The CDR3 loop reads CSVERGASGGTTGELFF.

J is TRBJ2-3 and V is TRBV7-9. This CDR3 is 12 amino acids long. Germline assignment: CDR1 SEHNR and CDR2 FQNEAQ (reference sequence). CDR3: CASSPSGDTQYF. Looking up the rest from reference TRBV7-9 and TRBJ2-3 gives the full variable domain: DTGVSQNPRHKITKRGQNVTFRCDPISEHNRLYWYRQTLGQGPEFLTYFQNEAQLEKSRLLSDRFSAERPKGSFSTLEIQRTEQGDSAMYLCASSPSGDTQYFGPGTRLTVL.

V and J are TRBV20-1 and TRBJ2-1. Germline CDR1 and CDR2: DFQATT and SNEGSKA (reference sequence). The CDR3 loop spans 13 amino acids. CDR3: CSARGVDYNEQFF.

The rearrangement uses TRBV6-5 and TRBJ2-5; the D call of TRBD2 rests on TCRdb alone, since no DNA is present to check it. The germline V gene has CDR1 MNHEY and CDR2 SVGAGI. This CDR3 contains 14 residues. The CDR3: CASSDRWAEETQYF.

This chain joins TRBV19 and TRBJ2-7; there is no DNA to check the TCRdb D call of TRBD1. The CDR3 sequence is 17 residues long. CDR1 is LNHDA, CDR2 SQIVND, per germline (reference sequence). CDR3 amino acids: CASSPTESYAGFYEQYF.